This entry lists 15 T cell receptor beta chains sequenced from one sample in a study of cytomegalovirus exposure and HLA in healthy donors. Researchers ran the PCR with 60 Vbeta and 13 Jbeta primers. Libraries were prepared by immunoSEQ multiplex PCR; TCRdb keeps only in-frame clonotypes and omits some of them. The table shows about 190,000 clones, with about 76% occurring only once. Sequencing was carried out using PBMCs. The receptors originated from a woman between 45 and 60 years old in good health and CMV-seronegative.

V is TRBV5-1 and J is TRBJ1-1; a weak D match, TRBD1 (6 bases). This CDR3 has 16 amino acids. Trimming left V 4 bases short and J 1 base short, with 17 bases between. Germline V CDR1 and CDR2: SGHRS, YFSETQ. This CDR3 reads CASSLGGGRANTEAFF. The CDR3 DNA reads TGCGCCAGCAGCCTCGGGGGGGGCAGGGCGAACACTGAAGCTTTCTTT. Using reference TRBV5-1 and TRBJ1-1 for the parts outside the CDR3, the full variable domain is KAGVTQTPRYLIKTRGQQVTLSCSPISGHRSVSWYQQTPGQGLQFLFEYFSETQRNKGNFPGRFSGRQFSNSRSEMNVSTLELGDSALYLCASSLGGGRANTEAFFGQGTRLTVV.

The rearrangement uses TRBV29-1 and TRBJ2-7, with 14 bases matching TRBD2. Per germline, CDR1 SQVTM and CDR2 ANQGSEA. The J segment lost 2 bases and the V segment lost 3 bases, leaving 6 bases of the junction unmatched. CDR3 length: 16 residues. DNA of the CDR3: TGCAGCGTTGAGGGGACTAGCGGGAGTCCTCCCTACGAGCAGTACTTC. This encodes CSVEGTSGSPPYEQYF.

The rearrangement uses TRBV13 and TRBJ2-2, with D perhaps matching TRBD1 (5 bases). The CDR3 is 15 residues long. V was pared by 6 bases and J by 0 bases, with 11 bases between. Germline assignment: CDR1 PRHDT and CDR2 FYEKMQ (reference sequence). The DNA for the CDR3 is TGTGCCAGCAGGCAGACAGAATCGAACACCGGGGAGCTGTTTTTT. Translated, it gives CASRQTESNTGELFF.

This clone was detected only once. The chain recombines TRBV28 with TRBJ2-3, with 15 bases aligning to TRBD2. Germline V gene lookup returns CDR1 MDHEN and CDR2 SYDVKM. There are 17 residues in the CDR3. Germline trimming cut 6 bases from V and 6 bases from J; bases unmatched to any gene: 10. The CDR3 nucleotides read TGTGCCAGCAGCCCCAGGACTAGCGGGAGGGCAAGGGATACGCAGTATTTT. This translates into CASSPRTSGRARDTQYF.

The chain uses TRBV7-9 and TRBJ1-1; 9 nucleotides agree with TRBD1. V shed 8 bases, J shed 6 bases, and the junction held 10 bases outside the gene matches. The CDR3 contains 14 residues. From germline, CDR1 is SEHNR and CDR2 FQNEAQ (reference sequence). CDR3 in DNA: TGTGCCAGCCGAAGCGGGACAGGGTCCCCTGAAGCTTTCTTT. It is translated as CASRSGTGSPEAFF.

This clone was picked up a small number of times. The genes are TRBV7-2 and TRBJ2-5; no reliable D call. V was clipped by 1 base and J by 4 bases, with 10 bases between them. The CDR3 length is 14 residues. Germline V CDR1 and CDR2: SGHTA, FQGNSA. The CDR3 region is CASSLDSRGETQYF. The DNA of the CDR3 is TGTGCCAGCAGCTTAGACAGCCGTGGAGAGACCCAGTACTTC.

The CDR3 protein is CASSYQGQETQYF. As DNA, the CDR3 is TGTGCCAGCAGCTACCAGGGTCAGGAGACCCAGTACTTC. The chain links TRBV5-6 to TRBJ2-5; D might be TRBD1 (5 bases). Germline CDR1 is SGHDT and CDR2 is YYEEEE. This CDR3 has 13 amino acids. V was clipped by 3 bases and J by 5 bases, with 11 bases between them.

The chain is built from TRBV7-2 and TRBJ2-7; D remains ambiguous. The germline V and J ends were trimmed by 5 bases and 6 bases, with 17 bases remaining between them. Per the germline V gene, CDR1 is SGHTA and CDR2 is FQGNSA. The CDR3 is made up of 14 amino acids. This chain's CDR3 is CASSPGPRPPEQYF. As DNA, the CDR3 is TGTGCCAGCAGCCCAGGCCCACGGCCCCCCGAGCAGTACTTC.

This chain links TRBV29-1 with TRBJ1-1; 8 nucleotides align to TRBD1. The trim removed 6 bases at V and 2 bases at J, leaving 5 bases unmatched. The V gene's germline CDR1 is SQVTM and CDR2 ANQGSEA. This CDR3 spans 13 amino acids. The CDR3 DNA is TGCAGCGTCTGGACAGGGTCAAACACTGAAGCTTTCTTT. Translated: CSVWTGSNTEAFF.

This clone was counted between two and nine times. The rearrangement links TRBV5-6 to TRBJ2-1; 13 positions match TRBD2. CDR1 is SGHDT and CDR2 is YYEEEE in the germline V gene. The junction had 0 bases not matched to a gene; V was cut back by 4 bases and J by 8 bases. The CDR3 runs 13 residues. The CDR3 DNA is TGTGCCAGCAGCACTAGCGGGAGGGATGAGCAGTTCTTC. This codes for CASSTSGRDEQFF.

The CDR3 reads CSVTSGSGNEQFF. DNA for the CDR3: TGCAGCGTAACTAGCGGGAGTGGAAATGAGCAGTTCTTC. The rearrangement uses TRBV29-1 and TRBJ2-1; TRBD2 agrees at 11 bases. The CDR3 spans 13 residues. Germline V gene sequence: CDR1 SQVTM, CDR2 ANQGSEA. Trimming took 6 bases from V and 7 from J; bases not matched to a gene: 5.

The chain recombines TRBV7-2 with TRBJ2-2; the match to TRBD2 covers 12 bases. The CDR3 has 15 amino acids. The germline gives CDR1 SGHTA, CDR2 FQGNSA. Trimming cost V 4 bases and J 5 bases; bases outside gene matches: 2. Here the CDR3 reads CASSSTSGGTGELFF. The CDR3 DNA sequence: TGTGCCAGCAGCTCGACTAGCGGGGGAACCGGGGAGCTGTTTTTT. The variable domain in full, completed from reference TRBV7-2 and TRBJ2-2, reads GAGVSQSPSNKVTEKGKDVELRCDPISGHTALYWYRQSLGQGLEFLIYFQGNSAPDKSGLPSDRFSAERTGGSVSTLTIQRTQQEDSAVYLCASSSTSGGTGELFFGEGSRLTVL.

This chain joins TRBV7-2 and TRBJ2-1, with D possibly being TRBD2 (6 bases). The CDR3 is 15 residues long. Trimming left V 2 bases short and J 9 bases short, with 17 bases between. Germline loops: CDR1 SGHTA, CDR2 FQGNSA. The CDR3 region has the DNA TGTGCCAGCAGCTTAAGGGTGACGGGAGAAAGTGAGCAGTTCTTC. Its translation: CASSLRVTGESEQFF.

This clone was detected only once. The gene calls are TRBV19 and TRBJ1-4; the D is unclear. The CDR3 spans 13 residues. The ends were cut back, 2 bases at V and 5 bases at J, with 6 bases in the middle. Germline V lookup: CDR1 LNHDA, CDR2 SQIVND (reference sequence). CDR3 sequence reads: CASSISVNEKLFF. CDR3 DNA: TGTGCCAGTAGTATATCTGTGAATGAAAAACTGTTTTTT.

The chain joins TRBV7-3 to TRBJ2-1; TRBD2 matches 10 bases. This CDR3 comprises 15 residues. Germline loops: CDR1 SGHTA, CDR2 FQGTGA. The V gene end was trimmed by 5 bases and the J gene end by 4 bases; junction bases not matched to a gene: 5. For the CDR3, the DNA is TGTGCCAGCAGCAGCGGACTAGCGGCGTACAATGAGCAGTTCTTC. Protein: CASSSGLAAYNEQFF.